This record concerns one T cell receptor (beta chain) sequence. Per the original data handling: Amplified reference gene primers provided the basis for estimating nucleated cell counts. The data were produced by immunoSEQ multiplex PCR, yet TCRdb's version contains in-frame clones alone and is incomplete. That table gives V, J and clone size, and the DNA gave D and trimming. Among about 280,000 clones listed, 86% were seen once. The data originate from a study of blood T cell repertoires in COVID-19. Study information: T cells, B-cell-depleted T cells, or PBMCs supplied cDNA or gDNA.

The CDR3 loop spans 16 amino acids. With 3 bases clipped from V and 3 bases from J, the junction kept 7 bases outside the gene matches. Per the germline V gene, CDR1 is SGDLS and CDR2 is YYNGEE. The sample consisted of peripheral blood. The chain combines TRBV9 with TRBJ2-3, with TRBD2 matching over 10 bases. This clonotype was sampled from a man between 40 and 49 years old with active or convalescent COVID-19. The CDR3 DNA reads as TGTGCCAGCAGCGCAAGTACTAGCGGGGTTACAGATACGCAGTATTTT. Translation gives CASSASTSGVTDTQYF. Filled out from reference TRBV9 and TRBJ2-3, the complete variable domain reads DSGVTQTPKHLITATGQRVTLRCSPRSGDLSVYWYQQSLDQGLQFLIQYYNGEERAKGNILERFSAQQFPDLHSELNLSSLELGDSALYFCASSASTSGVTDTQYFGPGTRLTVL.